What follows describes a single TCR beta chain. Its antigen is not known. V lost 2 bases, J lost 4 bases, and 7 bases stayed unmatched. CDR1 and CDR2 from the germline V gene are SEHNR and FQNEAQ (reference sequence). CDR3 size: 17 residues. A v3.0 immunoSEQ assay was performed at survey level. Profiled with immunoSEQ multiplex PCR; TCRdb holds only in-frame clones, not every one. The sample shows about 25,000 clones, around 79% of them seen only once. The entry originates in a study of long-term antiretroviral therapy in people with HIV. Every one of the participants with HIV received treatment in the United States. Notes on the study in general: Specimen acquisition occurred between about 2004 and 2017, potentially under older ART regimens.

Sequencing was performed on unsorted PBMCs, taken 1.2 years after starting antiretroviral therapy. The J gene is TRBJ1-4, the V gene TRBV7-9, with 10 bases lining up with TRBD1. This receptor was taken from a woman between 40 and 55 years old with HIV. The chain's CDR3 is CASSLLGQGYGNEKLFF. Here the CDR3 DNA reads TGTGCCAGCAGCTTATTGGGACAGGGGTATGGTAATGAAAAACTGTTTTTT.